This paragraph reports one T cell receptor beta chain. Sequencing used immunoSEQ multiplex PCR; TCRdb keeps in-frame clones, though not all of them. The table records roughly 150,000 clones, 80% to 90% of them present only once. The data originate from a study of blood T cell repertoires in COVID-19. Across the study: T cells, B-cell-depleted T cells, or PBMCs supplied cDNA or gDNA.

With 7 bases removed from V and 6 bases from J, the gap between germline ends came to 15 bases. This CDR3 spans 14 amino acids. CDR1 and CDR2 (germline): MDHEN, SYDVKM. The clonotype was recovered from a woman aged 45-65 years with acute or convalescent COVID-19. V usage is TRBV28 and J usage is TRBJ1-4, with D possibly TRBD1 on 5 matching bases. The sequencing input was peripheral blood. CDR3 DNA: TGTGCCAGCATCTCCGGGGGAGGGTATGAAAAACTGTTTTTT. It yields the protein CASISGGGYEKLFF.